This TCR beta chain was identified in a study of T-cell memory formation after mild COVID-19. Study as a whole: Clustering of TCRs was largely donor specific. Study findings and constraints: In pre-infection memory, a portion of responding clones appeared, which suggested that cross-reactive memory joined. Clones that contracted from day 15 to 85 had balanced CD4/CD8; later expanders were CD4+ biased.

This clonotype was counted at least ten times. What it recognizes is unknown. TCRalpha and TCRbeta libraries used 5'RACE with constant-segment primers and UMIs. TCRdb independently ran MiXCR on the 5' RACE reads; one entry per CDR3 protein. Altogether 40,000 to 45,000 distinct CDR3 sequences are present, 7.3% being singletons, with the ten largest covering 1.4%. The origin of this receptor is a man in his late teens or twenties who had mild COVID-19 (a few samples of this study predate the infection). Cell type and time point are not known. The specimen sequenced was PBMCs or a T cell subset sorted from them (not recorded which).

The CDR3: CSARDFSRGTGELFF. The CDR3 region has the DNA TGCAGTGCTAGAGATTTCTCCAGGGGGACCGGGGAGCTGTTTTTT. The rearrangement uses TRBV20-1 and TRBJ2-2; 7 nucleotides line up with TRBD1. The J segment lost 5 bases and the V segment lost 0 bases, leaving 6 bases of the junction unmatched. The CDR3 sequence is 15 residues long. Germline values: CDR1 DFQATT, CDR2 SNEGSKA (reference sequence).